These 14 T cell receptor delta chains share one sample of origin, sequenced in a study of γδ T cells in repeated Plasmodium falciparum infection. TCRdb reanalysed the multiplex PCR reads with CATT. In the table there are 70,000 to 95,000 delta-chain clones, more than 1.4% of which are singletons. Gammadelta T cells were flow-sorted from PBMC into Vgamma9/Vdelta2+ and Vdelta2-negative populations for bulk analysis. The sample comprised gamma-delta T cells from blood. These receptors were obtained from a pool of human donors (malaria-infected and uninfected, not separated).

About this clone: A far larger clone differs by one base, so this is likely a read error. This CDR3 is also generated by other DNA sequences in the sample. The V and J genes are TRDV1 and TRDJ1, with TRDD3 matching over 8 bases. Since TCRdb gives no J gene, matching the DNA to germline was used here to assign it. CDR1 is TSWWSYY, CDR2 QGS, per germline. This CDR3 is built from 17 residues. CDR3 protein: CALGWGNTLQYADKLIF. CDR3 DNA sequence: TGTGCCCTTGGCTGGGGGAACACCCTTCAGTACGCCGATAAACTCATCTTT.

This clone was seen a few times. For this DNA, TCRdb reports the protein of a much larger clone, which diverges at residue 8, most likely from a read error; the protein presented here is translated directly from the DNA. The chain has TRDV2 and TRDJ3, with D tentatively TRDD2 or TRDD3 (5 bases each). Germline V gene sequence: CDR1 GEAIGNYY, CDR2 EKD. Trimming removed 1 base at V and 2 bases at J, with 23 bases between. The CDR3 covers 21 residues. CDR3 bases: TGTGCCTGTGACACTGGCCTACTTGAAGGGATCTTCGCCTGGGACACCCGACAGATGTTTTTC. This translates into CACDTGLLEGIFAWDTRQMFF.

This clone appeared many times. Translating this DNA gives a protein that differs at residue 5 from the TCRdb one, which belongs to a much larger clone; a read error is likely, and the protein shown is this translation. V is TRDV2 and J is TRDJ1; 7 bases fit TRDD3. TCRdb leaves out the J gene; it was filled in here by matching the DNA to germline. Germline assignment: CDR1 GEAIGNYY and CDR2 EKD. V was pared by 2 bases and J by 2 bases, with 13 bases of the junction left unmatched. This CDR3 contains 17 residues. The CDR3 loop is CACDIVGEAPRTDKLIF. The CDR3 bases are TGTGCCTGTGACATCGTGGGGGAGGCCCCGAGAACCGATAAACTCATCTTT.

Notes on this clone: With a far larger clone one base away, a read error is the likely cause. Additional DNA sequences in this sample encode the identical CDR3. The rearrangement links TRDV2 to TRDJ3; TRDD3 matches at 11 bases. TCRdb does not report a J gene; here it was assigned by matching the DNA to germline references. The CDR3 is 16 residues long. In germline, CDR1 is GEAIGNYY, CDR2 EKD. CDR3 sequence (DNA): TGCGCCTGTGTACTGGGGGATACCTGGGACACCCGACAGATGTTTTTC. Translating gives CACVLGDTWDTRQMFF.

This clone was observed a few times. The protein TCRdb gives is from a much larger clone and does not agree with this DNA's translation at residue 4, likely a read error; the protein shown here comes from the DNA. The chain carries TRDV1 and TRDJ1; TRDD3 aligns across 9 bases. Germline CDR1 is TSWWSYY and CDR2 is QGS. CDR3 length equals 22 residues. Written as DNA, the CDR3 is TGTGCTCTTGAGGAATCGTCCCGGTACTGGGGGACTCGGACCCTCCACACCGATAAACTCATCTTT. Encoded protein: CALEESSRYWGTRTLHTDKLIF.

A remark on this clone: TCRdb shows a much larger clone's protein in place of this DNA's translation, and the two differ at residue 13, likely through a read error; the protein shown is translated from the DNA. CDR3 region: CACDTVGTSTDKPIF. For the CDR3, the DNA is TGTGCCTGTGACACCGTTGGGACGAGCACCGATAAACCCATCTTT. The V gene call is TRDV2, and the J gene call is absent; the table assigns TRDD3, which was not confirmed against the DNA. The CDR3 spans 15 residues. The germline V gene encodes CDR1 GEAIGNYY and CDR2 EKD.

As to this clone: TCRdb's protein for this DNA is that of a much larger clone and differs from the translation at residue 23, likely a read error; the protein shown is the DNA translation. The V gene call reads TRDV2; no J gene was called; whether TRDD3, the table's D call, matches the DNA was not checked. CDR1 GEAIGNYY and CDR2 EKD come from the germline V gene. CDR3 length: 24 amino acids. The CDR3, as DNA: TGTGCCTGTGACACCGTTCAGTTTATCTCTAAACTGGGGGACAGCCACGGGTACACCGATAAACTCACCTTT. Amino acids: CACDTVQFISKLGDSHGYTDKLTF.

This clone has only a few counts. The protein TCRdb lists belongs to a much larger clone and differs from this DNA's translation at residue 5, which points to a read error; the protein shown is made from the DNA. This rearrangement joins TRDV1 to TRDJ2; 11 bases agree with TRDD3. Germline V gives CDR1 TSWWSYY, CDR2 QGS. V was pared by 4 bases and J by 0 bases, with 22 bases of the junction left unmatched. This CDR3 region has 23 residues. The CDR3 sequence: CALGGLDDPRLGDRWTLTAQLFF. In DNA form, the CDR3 reads TGTGCTCTTGGGGGACTAGATGATCCAAGACTGGGGGATAGGTGGACTTTGACAGCACAACTCTTCTTT.

Regarding this clone: The likely explanation is a read error, given a far larger clone one base away. The same CDR3 can be traced to other DNA sequences in this sample. This sequence joins TRDV2 and TRDJ1, with 12 bases identical to TRDD3. This CDR3 is 18 amino acids long. Germline V gene data show CDR1 as GEAIGNYY and CDR2 as EKD. The CDR3 loop is CACDTPLLLGDTTDKLIF. The CDR3 DNA reads as TGTGCCTGTGACACTCCTCTTTTACTGGGGGATACTACCGACAAACTCATCTTT.

Notes on this clone: TCRdb attributes to this sequence the protein of a much larger clone, which differs from the DNA translation at residue 15; a read error is likely, and the protein displayed is translated from the DNA. The V call is TRDV1, the J call TRDJ1; no reliable D call. Trimming pared 1 base from V and 0 bases from J, leaving 36 bases between. The CDR3 contains 24 residues. CDR1 is TSWWSYY, CDR2 QGS, per germline. The CDR3: CALGEPLSSLAQELEDPYTDKLIF. The DNA for the CDR3 is TGTGCTCTTGGGGAACCTCTGTCAAGCCTGGCCCAAGAGCTGGAGGATCCGTACACCGATAAACTCATCTTT.

The table lists this clone with a few counts. A read error likely explains this, since a far larger clone differs by one base. Different DNA sequences within this sample yield the same CDR3. The J gene is TRDJ1, the V gene TRAV14/DV4, with 10 bases lining up with TRDD3. Germline matching of the DNA provided the J gene here, since TCRdb leaves it blank. The germline gives CDR1 TSDPSYG, CDR2 QGSYDQQN (reference sequence). The CDR3 totals 19 residues. The CDR3 is CAMREGDSRYWGIPRGLIF. CDR3 sequence (DNA): TGTGCGATGAGAGAGGGTGATTCTCGTTACTGGGGGATCCCGCGGGGACTCATCTTT.

The table lists this clone with many counts. The rearrangement joins TRDV1 to TRDJ1, with TRDD3 matching over 10 bases. TCRdb is silent on the J gene; assignment here came from matching the DNA to germline. V trimming: 3 bases; J trimming: 0 bases; junction bases outside the gene matches: 19. The CDR3 totals 21 residues. Germline-derived CDR1 and CDR2 are TSWWSYY and QGS. CDR3 nucleotides: TGTGCTCTTGGGGACGACCTTCGCCTACTGGGGGATTGGGGTTACACCGATAAACTCATCTTT. The encoded protein is CALGDDLRLLGDWGYTDKLIF.

With respect to this clone: The TCRdb record carries a much larger clone's protein, which differs from this DNA's translation at residue 8; a read error is the likely cause, and the protein listed here is the DNA translation. CDR3 nucleotide sequence: TGTGCCTGTGACCCCCGGCCCCGGGGGATACGCAAGGATAGACTCATCTTT. It yields the protein CACDPRPRGIRKDRLIF. The chain uses TRDV2 and TRDJ1; 10 bases are a match to TRDD3. The J gene was not available in TCRdb and was assigned here by matching the DNA to germline segments. Germline loops: CDR1 GEAIGNYY, CDR2 EKD. The CDR3 is 17 amino acids.

To note about this clone: TCRdb's protein, taken from a much larger clone, differs from this DNA's translation at residue 4, likely owing to a read error; the protein displayed comes from the DNA. The chain couples TRDV3 to TRDJ1; D is ambiguous. Germline matching of the DNA provided the J gene here, since TCRdb leaves it blank. Germline lookup yields CDR1 TVYSNPD and CDR2 GDNSRS (reference sequence). Trimming removed 4 bases from V and 0 bases from J, with 21 bases in between. The CDR3 consists of 16 residues. DNA for the CDR3: TGTGCCTGCCATCCTCTTGTGACAAGGTACACCGATAAACTCATCTTT. It specifies CACHPLVTRYTDKLIF.